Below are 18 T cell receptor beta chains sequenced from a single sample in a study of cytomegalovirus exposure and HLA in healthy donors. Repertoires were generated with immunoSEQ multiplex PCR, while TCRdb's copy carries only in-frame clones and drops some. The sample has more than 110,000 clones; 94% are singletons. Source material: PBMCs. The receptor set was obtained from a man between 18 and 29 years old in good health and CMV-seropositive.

This CDR3 is CASSFGYNEQFF. The CDR3 nucleotides are TGTGCCAGCAGTTTCGGCTACAATGAGCAGTTCTTC. The V and J genes are TRBV27 and TRBJ2-1; no firm D call. Germline CDR1 and CDR2: MNHEY and SMNVEV (reference sequence). This CDR3 has 12 amino acids. Deletions cut 3 bases from V and 3 bases from J, with 3 bases between.

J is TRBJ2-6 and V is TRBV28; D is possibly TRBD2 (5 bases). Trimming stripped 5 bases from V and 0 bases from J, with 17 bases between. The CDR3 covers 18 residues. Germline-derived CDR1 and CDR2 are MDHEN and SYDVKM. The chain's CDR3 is CASSPIRGLSSGANVLTF. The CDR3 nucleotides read TGTGCCAGCAGTCCAATCCGAGGACTCTCCTCTGGGGCCAACGTCCTGACTTTC.

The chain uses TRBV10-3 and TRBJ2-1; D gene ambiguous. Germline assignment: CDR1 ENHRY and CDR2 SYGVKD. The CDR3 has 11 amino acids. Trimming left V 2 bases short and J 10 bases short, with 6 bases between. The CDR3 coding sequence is TGTGCCATCAGTGAGGGCCCCGAGCAGTTCTTC. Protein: CAISEGPEQFF.

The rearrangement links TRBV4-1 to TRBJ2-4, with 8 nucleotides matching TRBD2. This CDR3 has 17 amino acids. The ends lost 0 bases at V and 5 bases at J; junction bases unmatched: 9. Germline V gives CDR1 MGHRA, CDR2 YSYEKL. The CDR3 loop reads CASSQDAPGTSENIQYF. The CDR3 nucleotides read TGCGCCAGCAGCCAAGATGCCCCCGGGACTAGTGAAAACATTCAGTACTTC.

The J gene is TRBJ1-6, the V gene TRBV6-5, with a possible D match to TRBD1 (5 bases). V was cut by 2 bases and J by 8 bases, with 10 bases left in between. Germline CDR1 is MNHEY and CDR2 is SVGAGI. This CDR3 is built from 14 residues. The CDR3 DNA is TGTGCCAGCAGTTACGGGGGGAACGATTCACCCCTCCACTTT. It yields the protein CASSYGGNDSPLHF.

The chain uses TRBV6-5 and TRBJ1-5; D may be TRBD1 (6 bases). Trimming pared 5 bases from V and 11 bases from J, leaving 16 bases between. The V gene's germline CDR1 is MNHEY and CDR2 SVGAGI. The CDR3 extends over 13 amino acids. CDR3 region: CASSRFQDSTQHF. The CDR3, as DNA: TGTGCCAGCAGTAGATTTCAGGACAGCACCCAGCATTTT.

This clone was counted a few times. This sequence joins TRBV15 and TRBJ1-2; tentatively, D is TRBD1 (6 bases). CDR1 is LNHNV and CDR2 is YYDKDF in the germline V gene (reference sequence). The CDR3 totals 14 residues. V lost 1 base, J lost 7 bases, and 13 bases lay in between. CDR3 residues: CATSRAQGHLGYTF. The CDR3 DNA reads TGTGCCACCAGCAGAGCACAGGGTCATCTTGGCTACACCTTC.

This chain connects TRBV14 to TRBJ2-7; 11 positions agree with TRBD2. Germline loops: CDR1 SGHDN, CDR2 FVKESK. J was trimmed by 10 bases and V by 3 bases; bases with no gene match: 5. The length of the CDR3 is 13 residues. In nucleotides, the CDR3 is TGTGCCAGCAGCCAGGGACTAGCGGACGCACAGTACTTC. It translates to CASSQGLADAQYF.

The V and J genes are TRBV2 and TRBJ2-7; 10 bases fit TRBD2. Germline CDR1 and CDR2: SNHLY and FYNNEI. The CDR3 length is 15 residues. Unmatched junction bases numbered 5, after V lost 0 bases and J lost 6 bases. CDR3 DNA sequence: TGTGCCAGCAGTGAAGCCGGATTAGCGGGAGGCGAGCAGTACTTC. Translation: CASSEAGLAGGEQYF.

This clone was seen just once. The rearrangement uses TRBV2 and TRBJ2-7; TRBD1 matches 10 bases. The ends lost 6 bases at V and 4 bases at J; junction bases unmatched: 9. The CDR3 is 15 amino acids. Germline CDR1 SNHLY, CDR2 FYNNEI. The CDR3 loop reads CASSAEGQGRYEQYF. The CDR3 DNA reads TGTGCCAGCAGCGCCGAGGGACAGGGGCGGTACGAGCAGTACTTC.

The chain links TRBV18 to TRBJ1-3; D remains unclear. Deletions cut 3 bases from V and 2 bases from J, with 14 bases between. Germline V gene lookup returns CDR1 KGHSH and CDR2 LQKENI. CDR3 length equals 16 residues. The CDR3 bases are TGTGCCAGCTCACCCGTTCGAGGAAACGCTGGAAACACCATATATTTT. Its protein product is CASSPVRGNAGNTIYF.

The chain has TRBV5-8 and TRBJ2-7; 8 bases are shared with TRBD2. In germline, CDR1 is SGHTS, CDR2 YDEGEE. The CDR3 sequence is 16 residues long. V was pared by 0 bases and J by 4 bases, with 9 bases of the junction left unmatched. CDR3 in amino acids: CASSLGAGRAPYEQYF. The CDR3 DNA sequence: TGTGCCAGCAGCTTGGGGGCCGGGAGGGCACCTTACGAGCAGTACTTC.

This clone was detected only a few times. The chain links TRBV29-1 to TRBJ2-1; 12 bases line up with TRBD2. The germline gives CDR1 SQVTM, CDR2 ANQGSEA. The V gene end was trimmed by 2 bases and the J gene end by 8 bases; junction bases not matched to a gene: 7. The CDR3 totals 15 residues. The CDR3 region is CSVEKRASGRDEQFF. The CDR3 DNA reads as TGCAGCGTTGAAAAGCGGGCTAGCGGGAGGGATGAGCAGTTCTTC.

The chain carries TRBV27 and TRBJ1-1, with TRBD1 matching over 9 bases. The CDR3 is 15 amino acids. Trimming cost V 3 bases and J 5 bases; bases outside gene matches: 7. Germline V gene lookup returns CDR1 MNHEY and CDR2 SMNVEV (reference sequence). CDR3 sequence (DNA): TGTGCCAGCAGTTTGTTTAGGACAGGGGTAACTGAAGCTTTCTTT. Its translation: CASSLFRTGVTEAFF.

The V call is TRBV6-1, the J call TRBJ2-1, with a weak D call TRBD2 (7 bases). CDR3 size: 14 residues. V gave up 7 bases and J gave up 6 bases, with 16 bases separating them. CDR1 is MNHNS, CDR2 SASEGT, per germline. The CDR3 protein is CASTPWGGGNEQFF. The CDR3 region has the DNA TGTGCCAGCACTCCCTGGGGAGGGGGCAATGAGCAGTTCTTC.

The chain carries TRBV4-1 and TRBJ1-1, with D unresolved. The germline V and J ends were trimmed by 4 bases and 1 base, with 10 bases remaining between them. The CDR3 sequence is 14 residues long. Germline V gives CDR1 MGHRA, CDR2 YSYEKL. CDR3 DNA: TGCGCCAGCAGCCCTACGGTCGGGAACACTGAAGCTTTCTTT. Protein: CASSPTVGNTEAFF.

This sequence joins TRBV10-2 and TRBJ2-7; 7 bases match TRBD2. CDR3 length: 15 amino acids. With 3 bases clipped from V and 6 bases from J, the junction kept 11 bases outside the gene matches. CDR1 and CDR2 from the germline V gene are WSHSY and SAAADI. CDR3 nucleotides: TGCGCCAGCAGTGACGGGGGGACTCCGCCGCCCGAGCAGTACTTC. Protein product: CASSDGGTPPPEQYF.

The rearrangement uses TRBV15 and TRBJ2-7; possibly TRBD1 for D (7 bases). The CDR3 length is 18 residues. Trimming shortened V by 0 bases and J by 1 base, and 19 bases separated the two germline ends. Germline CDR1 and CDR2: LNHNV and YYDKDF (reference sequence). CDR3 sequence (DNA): TGTGCCACCAGCAGAGATATTTTGGGAGGACAGGTGTCCTACGAGCAGTACTTC. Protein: CATSRDILGGQVSYEQYF.